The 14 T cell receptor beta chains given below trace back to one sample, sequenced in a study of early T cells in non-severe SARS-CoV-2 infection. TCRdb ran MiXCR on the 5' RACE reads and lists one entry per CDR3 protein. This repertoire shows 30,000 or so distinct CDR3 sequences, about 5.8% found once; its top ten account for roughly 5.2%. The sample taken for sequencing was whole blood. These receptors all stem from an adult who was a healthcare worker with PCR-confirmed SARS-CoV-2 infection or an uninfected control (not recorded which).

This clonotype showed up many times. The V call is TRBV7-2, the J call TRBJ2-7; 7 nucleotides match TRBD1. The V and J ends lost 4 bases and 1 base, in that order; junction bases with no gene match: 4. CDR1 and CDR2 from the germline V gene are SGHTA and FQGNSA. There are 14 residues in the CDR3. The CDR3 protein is CASSSYRGSYEQYF. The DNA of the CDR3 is TGTGCCAGCAGCTCGTACAGGGGTTCCTACGAGCAGTACTTC.

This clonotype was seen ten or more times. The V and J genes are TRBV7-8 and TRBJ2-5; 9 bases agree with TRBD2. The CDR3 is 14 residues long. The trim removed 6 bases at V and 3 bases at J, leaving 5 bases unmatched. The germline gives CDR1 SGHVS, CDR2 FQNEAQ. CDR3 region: CASRGASGEETQYF. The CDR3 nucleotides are TGTGCCAGCAGGGGAGCTAGCGGGGAAGAGACCCAGTACTTC.

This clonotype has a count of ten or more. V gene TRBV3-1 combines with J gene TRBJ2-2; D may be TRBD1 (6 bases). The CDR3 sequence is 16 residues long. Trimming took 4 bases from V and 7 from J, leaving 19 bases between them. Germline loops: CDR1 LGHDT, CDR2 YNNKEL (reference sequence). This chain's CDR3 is CASSPPGALRGGELFF. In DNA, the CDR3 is TGTGCCAGCAGCCCGCCAGGGGCCCTTAGGGGCGGGGAGCTGTTTTTT. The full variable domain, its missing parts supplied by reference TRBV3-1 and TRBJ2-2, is DTAVSQTPKYLVTQMGNDKSIKCEQNLGHDTMYWYKQDSKKFLKIMFSYNNKELIINETVPNRFSPKSPDKAHLNLHINSLELGDSAVYFCASSPPGALRGGELFFGEGSRLTVL.

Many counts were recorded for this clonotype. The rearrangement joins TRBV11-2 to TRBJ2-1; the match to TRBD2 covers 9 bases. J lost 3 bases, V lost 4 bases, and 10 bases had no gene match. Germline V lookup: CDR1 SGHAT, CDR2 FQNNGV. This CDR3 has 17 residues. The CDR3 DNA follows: TGTGCCAGCAGCTCCTTCCCGCGCGGGAGGGTCTACAATGAGCAGTTCTTC. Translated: CASSSFPRGRVYNEQFF. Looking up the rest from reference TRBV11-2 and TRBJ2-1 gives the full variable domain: EAGVAQSPRYKIIEKRQSVAFWCNPISGHATLYWYQQILGQGPKLLIQFQNNGVVDDSQLPKDRFSAERLKGVDSTLKIQPAKLEDSAVYLCASSSFPRGRVYNEQFFGPGTRLTVL.

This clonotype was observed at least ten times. Here the CDR3 reads CASSRDNYEQYF. CDR3 nucleotides: TGTGCCAGCAGTAGGGACAACTACGAGCAGTACTTC. This rearrangement joins TRBV27 to TRBJ2-7; D perhaps matches TRBD1 (6 bases). CDR1 MNHEY and CDR2 SMNVEV come from the germline V gene (reference sequence). The V and J ends lost 5 bases and 3 bases respectively, with 8 bases between them. CDR3 length: 12 residues.

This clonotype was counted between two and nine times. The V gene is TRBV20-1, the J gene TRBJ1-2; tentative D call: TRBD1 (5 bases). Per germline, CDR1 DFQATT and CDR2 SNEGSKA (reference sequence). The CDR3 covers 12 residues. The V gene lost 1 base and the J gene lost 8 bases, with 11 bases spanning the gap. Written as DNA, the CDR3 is TGCAGTGCTAGAGCATCAGGGAGAGGCTACACCTTC. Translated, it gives CSARASGRGYTF.

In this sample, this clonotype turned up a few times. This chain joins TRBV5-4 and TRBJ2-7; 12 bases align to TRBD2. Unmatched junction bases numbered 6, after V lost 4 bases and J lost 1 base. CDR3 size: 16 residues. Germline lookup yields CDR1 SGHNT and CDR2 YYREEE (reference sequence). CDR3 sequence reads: CASSILAGGISYEQYF. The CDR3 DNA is TGTGCCAGCAGCATTCTAGCGGGAGGGATTTCCTACGAGCAGTACTTC.

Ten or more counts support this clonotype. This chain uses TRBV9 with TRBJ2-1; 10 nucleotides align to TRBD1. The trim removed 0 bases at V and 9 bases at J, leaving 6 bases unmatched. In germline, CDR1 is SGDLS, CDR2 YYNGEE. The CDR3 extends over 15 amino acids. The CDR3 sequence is CASSVGDRGGSEQFF. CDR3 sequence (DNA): TGTGCCAGCAGCGTAGGGGACAGGGGCGGTTCTGAGCAGTTCTTC.

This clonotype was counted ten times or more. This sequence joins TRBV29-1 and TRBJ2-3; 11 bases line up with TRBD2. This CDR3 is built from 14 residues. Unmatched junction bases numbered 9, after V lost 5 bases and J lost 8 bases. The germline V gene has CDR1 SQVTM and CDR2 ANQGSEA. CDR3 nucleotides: TGCAGCGTTCGTCTAGCGGGGGGACGAGCTACGCAGTATTTT. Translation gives CSVRLAGGRATQYF.

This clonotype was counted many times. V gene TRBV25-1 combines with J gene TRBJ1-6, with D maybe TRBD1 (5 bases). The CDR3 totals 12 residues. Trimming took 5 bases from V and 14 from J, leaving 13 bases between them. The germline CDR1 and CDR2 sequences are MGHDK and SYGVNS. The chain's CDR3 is CASSLPGLSLHF. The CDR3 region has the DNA TGTGCCAGCAGTCTCCCAGGGCTATCCCTCCACTTT. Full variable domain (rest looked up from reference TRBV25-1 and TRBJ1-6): EADIYQTPRYLVIGTGKKITLECSQTMGHDKMYWYQQDPGMELHLIHYSYGVNSTEKGDLSSESTVSRIRTEHFPLTLESARPSHTSQYLCASSLPGLSLHFGNGTRLTVT.

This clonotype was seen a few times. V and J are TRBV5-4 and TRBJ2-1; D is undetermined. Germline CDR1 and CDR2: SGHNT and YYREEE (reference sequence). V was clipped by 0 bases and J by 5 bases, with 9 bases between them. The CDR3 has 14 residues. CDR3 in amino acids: CASSLGGNNNEQFF. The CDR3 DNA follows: TGTGCCAGCAGCTTGGGTGGAAATAACAATGAGCAGTTCTTC. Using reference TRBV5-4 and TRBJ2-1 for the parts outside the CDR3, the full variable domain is ETGVTQSPTHLIKTRGQQVTLRCSSQSGHNTVSWYQQALGQGPQFIFQYYREEENGRGNFPPRFSGLQFPNYSSELNVNALELDDSALYLCASSLGGNNNEQFFGPGTRLTVL.

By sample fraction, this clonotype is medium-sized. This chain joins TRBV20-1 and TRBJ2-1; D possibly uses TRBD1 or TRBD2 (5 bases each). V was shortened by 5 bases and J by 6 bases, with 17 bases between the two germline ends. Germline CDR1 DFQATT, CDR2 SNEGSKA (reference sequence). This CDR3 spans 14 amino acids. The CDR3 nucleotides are TGCAGTGCTTTACAGGCCCCGGGAAGCAATGAGCAGTTCTTC. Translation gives CSALQAPGSNEQFF.

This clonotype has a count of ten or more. CDR3 in DNA: TGCGCCAGCAGCTTGGCGGGGGTCTCCTACAATGAGCAGTTCTTC. As protein: CASSLAGVSYNEQFF. The chain links TRBV5-1 to TRBJ2-1, with D tentatively TRBD2 (6 bases). V was cut by 0 bases and J by 0 bases, with 7 bases left in between. CDR1 and CDR2 from the germline V gene are SGHRS and YFSETQ. This CDR3 has 15 amino acids.

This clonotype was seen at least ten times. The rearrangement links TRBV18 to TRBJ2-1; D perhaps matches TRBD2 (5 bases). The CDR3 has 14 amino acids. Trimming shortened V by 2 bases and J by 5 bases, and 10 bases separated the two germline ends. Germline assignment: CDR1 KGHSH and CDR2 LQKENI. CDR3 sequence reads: CASSPSSRNNEQFF. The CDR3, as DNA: TGTGCCAGCTCACCATCTAGCCGGAACAATGAGCAGTTCTTC.